A single sample gave rise to the 14 T cell receptor beta chains below, sequenced in a study of blood T cell repertoires in COVID-19. The table came from immunoSEQ multiplex PCR; TCRdb's copy has only in-frame clones and leaves some out. Of 350,000 to 400,000 clones listed, around 92% are singletons. Specimen: peripheral blood. The receptor set was obtained from a woman aged 30 to 39 with COVID-19, enrolled during active disease.

J is TRBJ1-5 and V is TRBV28, with TRBD1 matching 7 bases. Germline trimming cut 3 bases from V and 0 bases from J; bases unmatched to any gene: 11. The CDR3 loop spans 18 amino acids. Germline-derived CDR1 and CDR2 are MDHEN and SYDVKM. Written as DNA, the CDR3 is TGTGCCAGCAGTTTCGTGACAGGGCGTTTGTATAGCAATCAGCCCCAGCATTTT. Its protein is CASSFVTGRLYSNQPQHF.

The chain links TRBV9 to TRBJ1-3; D remains ambiguous. The CDR3 spans 16 residues. V gave up 0 bases and J gave up 1 base, with 11 bases separating them. Germline lookup yields CDR1 SGDLS and CDR2 YYNGEE. This CDR3 is CASSVDSGSSGNTIYF. The CDR3 DNA follows: TGTGCCAGCAGCGTAGATTCTGGGAGTTCTGGAAACACCATATATTTT.

The genes are TRBV4-1 and TRBJ2-1; maybe TRBD1 (7 bases). The V end lost 5 bases, the J end lost 1 base, and 27 bases lay between the germline ends. The germline V gene encodes CDR1 MGHRA and CDR2 YSYEKL. CDR3 length: 20 amino acids. CDR3 nucleotides: TGCGCCAGCAGCGCGCGACAGGGTCAACCGGAGGGCTTTTCCTACAATGAGCAGTTCTTC. This sequence encodes CASSARQGQPEGFSYNEQFF.

The chain combines TRBV4-3 with TRBJ2-7, with a possible D match to TRBD1 (5 bases). This CDR3 has 15 residues. Between the trimmed V and J ends, which lost 0 bases and 0 bases, there was a span of 9 bases. CDR1 is LGHNA, CDR2 YSLEER, per germline. CDR3 DNA: TGCGCCAGCAGCCAAGAAGTGGGGCCCTCCTACGAGCAGTACTTC. This gives the protein CASSQEVGPSYEQYF.

The genes are TRBV7-6 and TRBJ1-1, with a possible D match to TRBD1 (6 bases). The CDR3 covers 15 residues. V dropped 0 bases and J dropped 6 bases, with 14 bases sitting between them. Looked up from germline, CDR1 is SGHVS and CDR2 is FNYEAQ. The CDR3 nucleotides read TGTGCCAGCAGCTTAGCGGTACAGGGTTGGGCTGAAGCTTTCTTT. It codes for CASSLAVQGWAEAFF.

The CDR3 sequence is CASSQAPGQGNTEAFF. CDR3 sequence (DNA): TGCGCCAGCAGCCAAGCTCCGGGACAGGGGAACACTGAAGCTTTCTTT. The chain links TRBV4-3 to TRBJ1-1; 9 nucleotides line up with TRBD1. CDR1 and CDR2 (germline): LGHNA, YSLEER. The CDR3 runs 16 residues. With 1 base clipped from V and 1 base from J, the junction kept 4 bases outside the gene matches.

This clone appeared a single time. The rearrangement links TRBV5-4 to TRBJ2-7; 12 nucleotides agree with TRBD2. The V and J ends lost 5 bases and 0 bases, in that order; junction bases with no gene match: 3. Germline CDR1 is SGHNT and CDR2 is YYREEE (reference sequence). This CDR3 has 15 residues. DNA of the CDR3: TGTGCCAGCAGACCGGGACTAGCGGGCTCCTACGAGCAGTACGTC. Protein product: CASRPGLAGSYEQYV.

The DNA for the CDR3 is TGTGCCAGTAGTTCGGCGGGAAGCATGGGCAACAATGAGCAGTTCTTC. Encoded protein: CASSSAGSMGNNEQFF. The chain combines TRBV19 with TRBJ2-1; weak D call: TRBD2 (6 bases). The ends were cut back, 5 bases at V and 5 bases at J, with 19 bases in the middle. This CDR3 is 16 amino acids long. Per the germline V gene, CDR1 is LNHDA and CDR2 is SQIVND (reference sequence).

V and J are TRBV28 and TRBJ2-1; 8 bases align to TRBD2. Germline V gene sequence: CDR1 MDHEN, CDR2 SYDVKM. The V gene end was trimmed by 4 bases and the J gene end by 1 base; junction bases not matched to a gene: 6. The CDR3 extends over 16 amino acids. The CDR3 loop is CASSSSGPDSYNEQFF. For the CDR3, the DNA is TGTGCCAGCAGTTCTAGCGGGCCCGATTCCTACAATGAGCAGTTCTTC.

The gene calls are TRBV15 and TRBJ1-4; D ambiguous. V lost 4 bases, J lost 0 bases, and 12 bases lay in between. The CDR3 has 16 residues. Germline V gene data show CDR1 as LNHNV and CDR2 as YYDKDF (reference sequence). The CDR3 spells CATSTNPRTTNEKLFF. The CDR3 DNA sequence: TGTGCCACCAGCACCAACCCTAGGACAACTAATGAAAAACTGTTTTTT. The full variable domain, with the rest looked up from reference TRBV15 and TRBJ1-4, is DAMVIQNPRYQVTQFGKPVTLSCSQTLNHNVMYWYQQKSSQAPKLLFHYYDKDFNNEADTPDNFQSRRPNTSFCFLDIRSPGLGDTAMYLCATSTNPRTTNEKLFFGSGTQLSVL.

V is TRBV5-1 and J is TRBJ1-2, with 7 bases that match TRBD1. CDR3 length: 13 residues. The V segment lost 5 bases and the J segment 3 bases; nucleotides outside the gene matches: 4. CDR1 and CDR2 (germline): SGHRS, YFSETQ. CDR3 protein: CASRGTGDYGYTF. CDR3 sequence (DNA): TGCGCCAGCAGGGGCACAGGGGACTATGGCTACACCTTC.

This clone was counted a single time. The chain uses TRBV27 and TRBJ2-1, with a weak D call TRBD1 (5 bases). The V end was cut by 6 bases, the J end by 4 bases, with 13 bases between. Germline V lookup: CDR1 MNHEY, CDR2 SMNVEV (reference sequence). The CDR3 is 14 residues long. CDR3 sequence reads: CASSPLGVYNEQFF. CDR3 DNA sequence: TGTGCCAGCAGCCCCTTAGGGGTGTACAATGAGCAGTTCTTC.

On this clone itself: Within the sample, other DNA sequences also encode this same CDR3. The rearrangement joins TRBV6-5 to TRBJ1-3; the match to TRBD1 covers 8 bases. J was trimmed by 0 bases and V by 4 bases; bases with no gene match: 2. The CDR3 is 15 amino acids. CDR1 and CDR2 (germline): MNHEY, SVGAGI. This CDR3 reads CASSSGQGSGNTIYF. CDR3 nucleotide sequence: TGTGCCAGCAGTTCTGGACAGGGCTCTGGAAACACCATATATTTT.

The chain recombines TRBV4-1 with TRBJ2-5; TRBD2 agrees at 12 bases. CDR3 length: 21 amino acids. With V trimmed by 1 base and J by 2 bases, 17 bases remained unmatched. Germline V gene lookup returns CDR1 MGHRA and CDR2 YSYEKL. The CDR3 spells CASSQVFRLAGAYDSQETQYF. Written as DNA, the CDR3 is TGCGCCAGCAGCCAAGTATTCCGACTAGCGGGGGCCTACGACTCTCAAGAGACCCAGTACTTC.